This is a list of T cell receptor beta chains from one sample in a study of cytomegalovirus exposure and HLA in healthy donors. Sequencing was performed with immunoSEQ multiplex PCR; in TCRdb, only in-frame clones are kept and a portion is missing. The sample lists 120,000 to 150,000 clones; around three fifths were seen once. The sequenced material came from PBMCs. The source is a woman between 25 and 40 years old in good health and CMV-seropositive. Both conserved end residues are part of each CDR3. The D gene is left open where the match is weak. For some rows the clone size is stated as once, few or many, or as a class when expanded; others skip it.

CDR3aa: CASSKAKMGNTEAFF
CDR3nt: TGTGCCAGCAGCAAAGCGAAAATGGGCAACACTGAAGCTTTCTTT
abundance: -
v_gene: TRBV21-1
j_gene: TRBJ1-1
d_gene: -

CDR3aa: CASSRTGGNYGYTF
CDR3nt: TGTGCCAGCAGTCGGACAGGAGGAAACTATGGCTACACCTTC
abundance: -
v_gene: TRBV6-1
j_gene: TRBJ1-2
d_gene: TRBD1

CDR3aa: CASWTSGRNEQFF
CDR3nt: TGTGCCAGCTGGACTAGCGGGAGGAATGAGCAGTTCTTC
abundance: -
v_gene: TRBV2
j_gene: TRBJ2-1
d_gene: TRBD2

CDR3aa: CASSPGGAGVKTQYF
CDR3nt: TGTGCCAGCAGCCCGGGGGGAGCCGGCGTGAAGACCCAGTACTTC
abundance: -
v_gene: TRBV7-9
j_gene: TRBJ2-5
d_gene: TRBD2

CDR3aa: CASSQGGTSNEKLFF
CDR3nt: TGCGCCAGCAGCCAAGGCGGGACCTCTAATGAAAAACTGTTTTTT
abundance: few
v_gene: TRBV4-1
j_gene: TRBJ1-4
d_gene: -

CDR3aa: CASSYNERETQYF
CDR3nt: TGTGCCAGCAGCTATAACGAGAGAGAGACCCAGTACTTC
abundance: -
v_gene: TRBV5-6
j_gene: TRBJ2-5
d_gene: -

CDR3aa: CASSWAVNTEAFF
CDR3nt: TGCGCCAGCAGCTGGGCCGTGAACACTGAAGCTTTCTTT
abundance: -
v_gene: TRBV5-1
j_gene: TRBJ1-1
d_gene: -

CDR3aa: CASGPGNTIYF
CDR3nt: TGTGCTAGTGGTCCGGGAAACACCATATATTTT
abundance: -
v_gene: TRBV12-5
j_gene: TRBJ1-3
d_gene: -

CDR3aa: CASSQSNRGPGEQYF
CDR3nt: TGCGCCAGCAGTCAATCAAACAGGGGGCCAGGCGAGCAGTACTTC
abundance: few
v_gene: TRBV23-1
j_gene: TRBJ2-7
d_gene: TRBD1

CDR3aa: CASSLGRDRRSPLHF
CDR3nt: TGTGCCAGCAGTCTGGGTCGGGACAGGCGCTCACCCCTCCACTTT
abundance: few
v_gene: TRBV6-1
j_gene: TRBJ1-6
d_gene: TRBD1

CDR3aa: CAWSFATSGVWADTQYF
CDR3nt: TGTGCCTGGAGTTTCGCGACTAGCGGGGTTTGGGCAGATACGCAGTATTTT
abundance: -
v_gene: TRBV30
j_gene: TRBJ2-3
d_gene: TRBD2